The present TCR beta chain was sequenced within a study of T cell responses to AZD1222 COVID-19 vaccine. Using immunoSEQ multiplex PCR, the repertoire was profiled, and TCRdb retains in-frame clones only, with some absent. The sample shows 160,000 or so clones, about 88% of them seen only once. Germline-derived CDR1 and CDR2 are MDHEN and SYDVKM. The CDR3 has 13 residues. V lost 3 bases, J lost 2 bases, and 7 bases lay in between. The specimen comprised peripheral blood, sampled on day 0 of AZD1222 vaccination. V and J are TRBV28 and TRBJ1-2; the D is unclear. The clonotype was recovered from an adult in good health. The CDR3 is CASSLGRNYGYTF. In nucleotides, the CDR3 is TGTGCCAGCAGTTTGGGCAGAAACTATGGCTACACCTTC.